This T cell receptor beta chain was documented in a study of cytomegalovirus exposure and HLA in healthy donors. Study conclusions and caveats: Being productive about 87% or about 30% of the time was typical of most TCR beta V segments in an earlier analysis. Investigators reported 150 to 200 TCR beta chains as tied to cytomegalovirus.

13 Jbeta primers and 60 Vbeta primers were used for the PCR. The data were produced by immunoSEQ multiplex PCR, yet TCRdb's version contains in-frame clones alone and is incomplete. The table has around 150,000 clones, around nine tenths seen once. Those who donated were healthy bone marrow donors. In this sample, this clone turned up once. Its antigen is not known. CDR1 MNHEY and CDR2 SMNVEV come from the germline V gene (reference sequence). Trimming removed 5 bases at V and 1 base at J, with 23 bases between. The CDR3 length is 18 residues. The chain links TRBV27 to TRBJ2-5; D may be TRBD2 (7 bases). Sequenced material: PBMCs. This TCR derives from a woman between 18 and 29 years old in good health and CMV-seronegative. In DNA form, the CDR3 reads TGTGCCAGCAGTCAAAGGGGGGGTGAAGCGGGGAGCCAAGAGACCCAGTACTTC. Translation: CASSQRGGEAGSQETQYF.